This T cell receptor (beta chain) was retrieved from a study of T cells after yellow fever vaccination. General study findings and limits: Researchers report a weaker secondary response that nonetheless peaked faster, day 5 versus 15.

Trimming took off 3 bases at V and 2 bases at J, with 12 bases between the two ends. CDR3 length equals 14 residues. Germline V gene data show CDR1 as SQVTM and CDR2 as ANQGSEA. One entry per CDR3 protein, called by TCRdb with MiXCR from the 5' RACE reads. The repertoire holds 350,000 to 450,000 distinct CDR3 sequences, with under 7.5% as singletons. The sample holds a few counts of this clonotype. The antigen remains undetermined. The V gene is TRBV29-1, the J gene TRBJ2-3; perhaps TRBD2 as D (6 bases). The sample consisted of PBMCs, taken 5 days after the yellow fever booster vaccination. This TCR was sampled from a man aged 25-45 years who received the YFV17D yellow fever vaccine. The CDR3 spells CSVDGGAATDTQYF. DNA of the CDR3: TGCAGCGTTGACGGAGGGGCTGCCACAGATACGCAGTATTTT.